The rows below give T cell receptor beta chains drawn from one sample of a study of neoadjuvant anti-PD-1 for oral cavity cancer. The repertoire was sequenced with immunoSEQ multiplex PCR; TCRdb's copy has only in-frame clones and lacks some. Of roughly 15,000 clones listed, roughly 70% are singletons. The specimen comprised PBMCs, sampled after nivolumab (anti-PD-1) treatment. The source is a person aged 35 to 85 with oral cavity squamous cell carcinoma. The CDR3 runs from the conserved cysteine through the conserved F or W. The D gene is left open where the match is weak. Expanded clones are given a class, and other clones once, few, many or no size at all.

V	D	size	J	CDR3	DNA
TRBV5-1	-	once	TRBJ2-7	CASSPQTGGEYEQYF	TGCGCCAGCAGCCCGCAGACAGGCGGGGAATACGAGCAGTACTTC
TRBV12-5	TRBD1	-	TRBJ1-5	CASGLVRDLGQPDTYSNQPQHF	TGTGCTAGTGGTTTGGTAAGGGATCTGGGACAGCCAGACACTTATAGCAATCAGCCCCAGCATTTT
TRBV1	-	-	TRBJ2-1	CTSSQLAGPPRNEQFF	TGCACCAGCAGCCAACTAGCGGGTCCCCCTCGGAATGAGCAGTTCTTC
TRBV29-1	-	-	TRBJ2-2	CSVGSGSGELFF	TGCAGCGTTGGATCCGGGTCCGGGGAGCTGTTTTTT
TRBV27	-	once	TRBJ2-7	CASSSPGRSSYEQYF	TGTGCCAGCAGTTCCCCGGGGAGGAGCTCCTACGAGCAGTACTTC
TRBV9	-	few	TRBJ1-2	CASSPTRGPYGYTF	TGTGCCAGCAGCCCAACAAGGGGTCCCTATGGCTACACCTTC
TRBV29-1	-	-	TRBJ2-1	CSVEWFIPYNEQFF	TGCAGCGTTGAATGGTTTATTCCTTACAATGAGCAGTTCTTC
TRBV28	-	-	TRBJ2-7	CASSLGESYEQYF	TGTGCCAGCAGTTTGGGTGAGTCCTACGAGCAGTACTTC
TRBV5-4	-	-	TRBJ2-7	CASSWGDGRYYEQYF	TGTGCCAGCAGCTGGGGGGACGGACGTTACTACGAGCAGTACTTC
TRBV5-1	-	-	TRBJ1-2	CASSSTSGQGIYGYTF	TGCGCCAGCAGCTCCACCTCGGGGCAGGGAATCTATGGCTACACCTTC
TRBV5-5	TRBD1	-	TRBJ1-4	CASSLAGGTGTVATNEKLFF	TGTGCCAGCAGCTTGGCCGGGGGGACAGGGACCGTTGCAACTAATGAAAAACTGTTTTTT
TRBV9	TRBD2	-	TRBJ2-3	CASSVRGGQGTDTQYF	TGTGCCAGCAGCGTCCGGGGGGGCCAGGGCACAGATACGCAGTATTTT
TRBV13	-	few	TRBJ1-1	CASSPYREVNTEAFF	TGTGCCAGCAGCCCCTACAGGGAAGTGAACACTGAAGCTTTCTTT
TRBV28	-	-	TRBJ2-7	CASRTGFPGLYEQYF	TGTGCCAGCAGAACAGGGTTTCCCGGGCTCTACGAGCAGTACTTC
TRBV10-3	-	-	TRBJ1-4	CAISESTRAVGEKLFF	TGTGCCATCAGTGAGTCGACTCGGGCAGTTGGCGAAAAACTGTTTTTT
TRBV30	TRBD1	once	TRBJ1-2	CAWSRDRPYGYTF	TGTGCCTGGAGCAGGGACAGGCCCTATGGCTACACCTTC
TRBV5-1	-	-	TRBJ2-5	CASSLTPGSETQYF	TGCGCCAGCAGCTTGACGCCGGGTTCAGAGACCCAGTACTTC
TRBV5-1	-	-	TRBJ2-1	CASSILGGNEQFF	TGCGCCAGCAGCATTCTAGGGGGTAATGAGCAGTTCTTC
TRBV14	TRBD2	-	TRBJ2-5	CASSQEPSGRAEETQYF	TGTGCCAGCAGCCAAGAACCAAGCGGGAGGGCGGAAGAGACCCAGTACTTC
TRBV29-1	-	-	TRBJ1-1	CSVSGQMNTEAFF	TGCAGCGTCTCCGGACAGATGAACACTGAAGCTTTCTTT
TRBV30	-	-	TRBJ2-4	CAWGAGVSHF	TGTGCCTGGGGGGCAGGGGTTTCTCACTTC
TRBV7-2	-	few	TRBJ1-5	CASSLVDRSNQPQHF	TGTGCCAGCAGCTTAGTCGACAGGAGCAATCAGCCCCAGCATTTT
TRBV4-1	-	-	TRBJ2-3	CASSQDRDGNLADTQYF	TGCGCCAGCAGCCAAGATAGGGACGGAAATCTGGCAGATACGCAGTATTTT
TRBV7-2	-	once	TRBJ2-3	CASSLGTGTTDTQYF	TGTGCCAGCAGCTTAGGTACAGGGACCACAGATACGCAGTATTTT
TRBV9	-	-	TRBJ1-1	CASSVGWEVRRKNTEAFF	TGTGCCAGCAGCGTAGGGTGGGAAGTTAGGAGGAAGAACACTGAAGCTTTCTTT
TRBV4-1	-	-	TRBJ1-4	CASSQDSVNSEKLFF	TGCGCCAGCAGCCAAGATTCGGTGAATAGCGAAAAACTGTTTTTT
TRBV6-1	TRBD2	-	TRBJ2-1	CASSPRREDPNEQFF	TGTGCCAGCAGCCCTCGGCGGGAGGACCCCAATGAGCAGTTCTTC
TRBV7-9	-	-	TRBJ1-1	CASSLAGSEAFF	TGTGCCAGCAGCTTAGCGGGGAGTGAAGCTTTCTTT
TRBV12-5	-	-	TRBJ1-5	CASGLVLGGDFKPQHF	TGTGCTAGTGGTTTGGTACTTGGAGGGGATTTCAAGCCCCAGCATTTT
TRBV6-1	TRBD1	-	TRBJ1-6	CASLGQGTYNSPLHF	TGTGCCAGCCTAGGACAGGGGACCTATAATTCACCCCTCCACTTT
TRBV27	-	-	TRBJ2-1	CASTRSSYNEQFF	TGTGCCAGCACCCGGAGCTCCTACAATGAGCAGTTCTTC
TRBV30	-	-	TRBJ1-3	CAWSLWARGSGNTIYF	TGTGCCTGGAGCCTGTGGGCCAGGGGATCTGGAAACACCATATATTTT
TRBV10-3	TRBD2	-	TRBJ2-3	CAISAGTLAGVTDTQYF	TGTGCCATCAGTGCCGGTACCTTAGCGGGAGTTACAGATACGCAGTATTTT
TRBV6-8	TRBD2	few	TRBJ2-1	CASSSPWAGGPRNEQFF	TGTGCCAGCAGCTCCCCGTGGGCGGGAGGGCCACGCAATGAGCAGTTCTTC
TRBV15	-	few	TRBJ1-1	CATSRGLLGTEAFF	TGTGCCACCAGCAGAGGCCTACTTGGCACTGAAGCTTTCTTT
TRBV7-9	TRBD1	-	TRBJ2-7	CASSQGTGGATPYEQYF	TGTGCCAGCAGCCAAGGGACAGGGGGCGCGACCCCCTACGAGCAGTACTTC
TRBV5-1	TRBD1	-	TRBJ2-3	CASRLRGDRGTDTQYF	TGCGCCAGCAGACTTCGAGGGGACAGGGGCACAGATACGCAGTATTTT
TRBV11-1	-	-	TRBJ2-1	CASSGRGLGGENEQFF	TGTGCCAGCAGCGGAAGGGGGCTGGGGGGCGAGAATGAGCAGTTCTTC
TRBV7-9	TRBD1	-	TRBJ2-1	CASSLRGGHNEQFF	TGTGCCAGCAGCTTACGAGGGGGCCACAATGAGCAGTTCTTC
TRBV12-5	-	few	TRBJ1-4	CASGLVAGLATNEKLFF	TGTGCTAGTGGTTTGGTTGCAGGTCTTGCAACTAATGAAAAACTGTTTTTT
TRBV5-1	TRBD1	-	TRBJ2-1	CASGLWTGDNEQFF	TGCGCCAGCGGCCTGTGGACAGGTGATAATGAGCAGTTCTTC
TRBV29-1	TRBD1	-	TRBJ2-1	CSVRTGLREQFF	TGCAGCGTCCGGACAGGGTTGAGAGAGCAGTTCTTC
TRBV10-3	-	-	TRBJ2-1	CAIGFDVNEQFF	TGTGCCATCGGGTTCGACGTCAATGAGCAGTTCTTC
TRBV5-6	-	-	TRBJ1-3	CASSLLGPLSGNTIYF	TGTGCCAGCAGCTTGTTAGGTCCCCTCTCTGGAAACACCATATATTTT